The sequence of this T cell receptor beta chain was determined in a study of Graves' ophthalmopathy and Graves' hyperthyroidism. Overall study results and limits: The blood repertoire also included most expanded thyroid clonotypes above 0.001 frequency. A roughly 81% specificity and nearly 90% sensitivity were achieved by a 13-signature model that separated ophthalmopathy from stable hyperthyroidism.

CDR3 regions of TCR beta were amplified from RNA transcripts. After a first-round RT-PCR with HTBI primers, a second-round multiplex PCR was run. MiXCR, run by TCRdb on the multiplex PCR reads, gives a single entry per CDR3 protein. The repertoire holds about 550,000 distinct CDR3 sequences, with 39% as singletons. Details on this clonotype: Its antigen is not identified.

Sequenced input: peripheral blood or thyroid tissue (not recorded which). The TCR comes from an adult man with Graves' hyperthyroidism.

The CDR3 loop reads CASSFLRTDTQYF. The DNA of the CDR3 is TGTGCCAGCAGTTTTTTACGCACAGATACGCAGTATTTT. J is TRBJ2-3 and V is TRBV12-3 or TRBV12-4; no clear D. This CDR3 region has 13 residues. V was shortened by 3 bases and J by 1 base, with 5 bases between the two germline ends.